The 13 T cell receptor beta chains below were found in one sample sequenced in a study of control samples from healthy donors and cancer patients (dated by TCRdb to 2020 to 2022). The method behind the library was the immunoSEQ multiplex PCR assay. The clones in this table, taken by TCRdb from immuneACCESS, are in-frame only. Not every clone is retained; where verified, under half of the shortfall comes from an unresolved V gene, and the cause of the rest is unknown. The sample table contains 200,000 to 250,000 clones; only one count was recorded for around 94% of them. About 1.6% of the sample is in the top ten clones. Sequencing was done on a sample of blood. These receptor sequences come from a man between 45 and 60 years old in good health.

The J gene is TRBJ2-2, the V gene TRBV25-1, with D perhaps being TRBD1 or TRBD2 (6 bases each). The CDR3 contains 13 residues. Germline CDR1 reads MGHDK; CDR2 reads SYGVNS. V was cut by 4 bases and J by 12 bases, with 15 bases left in between. The CDR3 nucleotides are TGTGCCAGCAGTGGGAGGGGGACACTTCAGCTGTTTTTT. This sequence encodes CASSGRGTLQLFF. Full variable domain (missing parts from reference TRBV25-1 and TRBJ2-2): EADIYQTPRYLVIGTGKKITLECSQTMGHDKMYWYQQDPGMELHLIHYSYGVNSTEKGDLSSESTVSRIRTEHFPLTLESARPSHTSQYLCASSGRGTLQLFFGEGSRLTVL.

V usage is TRBV28 and J usage is TRBJ2-3; D not certain. Trimming shortened V by 2 bases and J by 6 bases, and 6 bases separated the two germline ends. The CDR3 has 12 residues. Looked up from germline, CDR1 is MDHEN and CDR2 is SYDVKM. CDR3 in DNA: TGTGCCAGCAGTTTAAGTTGGGATACGCAGTATTTT. Amino acid sequence: CASSLSWDTQYF.

The chain is built from TRBV2 and TRBJ1-1; D gene unclear. This CDR3 spans 15 amino acids. The V and J ends lost 2 bases and 0 bases respectively, with 10 bases between them. The germline CDR1 and CDR2 sequences are SNHLY and FYNNEI. The CDR3 sequence is CASSERNSMNTEAFF. In nucleotides, the CDR3 is TGTGCCAGCAGTGAACGGAATAGTATGAACACTGAAGCTTTCTTT.

This clone appeared a few times. The genes are TRBV30 and TRBJ1-5; the match to TRBD1 covers 8 bases. Germline V lookup: CDR1 GTSNPN, CDR2 SVGIG (reference sequence). The length of the CDR3 is 13 residues. After removal of 3 bases from V and 6 bases from J, the junction contained 4 bases not matched to a gene. Here the CDR3 reads CAWSRGQIQPQHF. CDR3 nucleotide sequence: TGTGCCTGGAGCAGGGGGCAGATTCAGCCCCAGCATTTT. The whole variable domain, filled in from reference TRBV30 and TRBJ1-5, reads SQTIHQWPATLVQPVGSPLSLECTVEGTSNPNLYWYRQAAGRGLQLLFYSVGIGQISSEVPQNLSASRPQDRQFILSSKKLLLSDSGFYLCAWSRGQIQPQHFGDGTRLSIL.

For this clone: The same CDR3 arises from other DNA sequences in this sample as well. The V call is TRBV3-1 (or the pseudogene TRBV3-2), the J call TRBJ1-2; D not certain. Germline loops: CDR1 LGHDT, CDR2 YNNKEL (reference sequence). CDR3 length equals 13 residues. V lost 0 bases, J lost 4 bases, and 6 bases lay in between. As DNA, the CDR3 is TGTGCCAGCAGCCAAGATGGTTCCTATGGCTACACCTTC. Its protein product is CASSQDGSYGYTF.

V and J are TRBV27 and TRBJ2-1; the D gene is possibly TRBD1 (5 bases). The CDR3 runs 15 residues. The V gene's germline CDR1 is MNHEY and CDR2 SMNVEV (reference sequence). V was trimmed by 2 bases and J by 4 bases, leaving 12 bases between them. The CDR3 sequence is CASSLQGFGYNEQFF. The CDR3 coding sequence is TGTGCCAGCAGTTTACAGGGCTTTGGTTACAATGAGCAGTTCTTC.

The chain links TRBV29-1 to TRBJ1-4; maybe TRBD1 (5 bases). This CDR3 is built from 13 residues. V dropped 4 bases and J dropped 2 bases, with 8 bases sitting between them. The germline CDR1 and CDR2 sequences are SQVTM and ANQGSEA. This CDR3 reads CSVGRGTNEKLFF. The CDR3 DNA is TGCAGCGTTGGGAGGGGTACTAATGAAAAACTGTTTTTT.

The chain employs TRBV5-1 and TRBJ1-2; a weak D match, TRBD1 (5 bases). Trimming stripped 4 bases from V and 0 bases from J, with 19 bases between. Germline assignment: CDR1 SGHRS and CDR2 YFSETQ. This CDR3 comprises 17 residues. In nucleotides, the CDR3 is TGCGCCAGCAGCCGGGGAATGGGGCAGGGAGCTAACTATGGCTACACCTTC. Translation gives CASSRGMGQGANYGYTF.

The rearrangement uses TRBV18 and TRBJ1-5, with TRBD1 matching over 7 bases. V was pared by 4 bases and J by 6 bases, with 12 bases of the junction left unmatched. There are 16 residues in the CDR3. Germline V gene data show CDR1 as KGHSH and CDR2 as LQKENI. This chain's CDR3 is CASSLGTAPSGQPQHF. The DNA of the CDR3 is TGTGCCAGCTCACTTGGGACAGCACCTTCGGGTCAGCCCCAGCATTTT.

J is TRBJ2-1 and V is TRBV5-8; TRBD2 agrees at 7 bases. The germline gives CDR1 SGHTS, CDR2 YDEGEE. The CDR3 is 16 residues long. With 3 bases clipped from V and 3 bases from J, the junction kept 9 bases outside the gene matches. CDR3 bases: TGTGCCAGCAGCTCCCTTGGCAGCGGGGTCTACAATGAGCAGTTCTTC. Its protein product is CASSSLGSGVYNEQFF.

This sequence joins TRBV7-8 and TRBJ1-2; the match to TRBD1 covers 7 bases. This CDR3 comprises 13 residues. Trimming took 4 bases from V and 4 from J; bases not matched to a gene: 3. Germline CDR1 SGHVS, CDR2 FQNEAQ. CDR3 region: CASSSPGGYGYTF. The CDR3 DNA sequence: TGTGCCAGCAGCTCCCCAGGGGGCTATGGCTACACCTTC.

This rearrangement joins TRBV3-1 (or the pseudogene TRBV3-2) to TRBJ1-5; tentatively, D is TRBD1 (5 bases). CDR3 length equals 16 residues. From germline, CDR1 is LGHDT and CDR2 YNNKEL (reference sequence). V was cut by 4 bases and J by 1 base, with 14 bases left in between. The chain's CDR3 is CASSPSWGYSNQPQHF. The CDR3, as DNA: TGTGCCAGCAGCCCAAGCTGGGGGTACAGCAATCAGCCCCAGCATTTT.

This chain links TRBV5-1 with TRBJ1-4; 8 nucleotides match TRBD1. The CDR3 covers 17 residues. The germline gives CDR1 SGHRS, CDR2 YFSETQ. The V and J ends lost 0 bases and 1 base, in that order; junction bases with no gene match: 5. Here the CDR3 reads CASSLAWTGITNEKLFF. The CDR3 nucleotides are TGCGCCAGCAGCTTGGCTTGGACAGGGATAACTAATGAAAAACTGTTTTTT. Full variable domain (missing parts from reference TRBV5-1 and TRBJ1-4): KAGVTQTPRYLIKTRGQQVTLSCSPISGHRSVSWYQQTPGQGLQFLFEYFSETQRNKGNFPGRFSGRQFSNSRSEMNVSTLELGDSALYLCASSLAWTGITNEKLFFGSGTQLSVL.